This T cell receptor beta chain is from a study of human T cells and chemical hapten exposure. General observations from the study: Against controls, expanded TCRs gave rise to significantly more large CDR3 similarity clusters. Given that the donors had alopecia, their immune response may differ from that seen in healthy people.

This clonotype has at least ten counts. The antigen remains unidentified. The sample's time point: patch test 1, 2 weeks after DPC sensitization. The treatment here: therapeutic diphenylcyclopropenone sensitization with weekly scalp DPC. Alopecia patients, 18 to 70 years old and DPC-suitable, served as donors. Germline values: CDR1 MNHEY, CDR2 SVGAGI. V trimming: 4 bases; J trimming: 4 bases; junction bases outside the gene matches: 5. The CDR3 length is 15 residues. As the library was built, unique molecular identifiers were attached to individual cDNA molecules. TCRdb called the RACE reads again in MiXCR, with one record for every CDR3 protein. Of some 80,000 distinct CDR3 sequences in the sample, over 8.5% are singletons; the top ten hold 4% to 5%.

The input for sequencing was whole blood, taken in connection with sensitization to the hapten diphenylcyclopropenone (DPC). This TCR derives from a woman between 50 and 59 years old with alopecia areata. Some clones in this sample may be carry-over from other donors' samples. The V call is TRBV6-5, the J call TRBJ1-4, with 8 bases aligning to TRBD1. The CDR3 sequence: CASSSLTGGNEKLFF. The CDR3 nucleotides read TGTGCCAGCAGTTCGCTCACAGGGGGTAATGAAAAACTGTTTTTT.